The 3 T cell receptor beta chains in this list originate from one sample, sequenced in a study of cytomegalovirus exposure and HLA in healthy donors. Primers: 60 Vbeta forward and 13 Jbeta reverse. TCRdb's table, derived via immunoSEQ multiplex PCR, lists solely in-frame clones and lacks some. The data hold approximately 100,000 clones, with roughly 73% observed a single time. The source material was PBMCs. The receptors here all came from a woman between 40 and 55 years old in good health and CMV-seronegative.

This clone appeared a few times. This sequence joins TRBV4-2 and TRBJ1-1; possibly TRBD1 for D (6 bases). CDR1 is LGHNA and CDR2 is YNFKEQ in the germline V gene. The CDR3 is made up of 16 amino acids. Trimming pared 3 bases from V and 6 bases from J, leaving 20 bases between. The chain's CDR3 is CASSQINQGLGAEAFF. The CDR3 bases are TGTGCCAGCAGCCAGATCAACCAGGGGTTGGGCGCTGAAGCTTTCTTT.

The chain joins TRBV7-8 to TRBJ1-5; the D is unclear. Germline assignment: CDR1 SGHVS and CDR2 FQNEAQ. Deletions cut 6 bases from V and 4 bases from J, with 10 bases between. The CDR3 has 13 amino acids. As DNA, the CDR3 is TGTGCCAGCAGGGAGGACTCTAATCAGCCCCAGCATTTT. It translates to CASREDSNQPQHF.

The chain uses TRBV5-4 and TRBJ1-3, with D maybe TRBD1 (5 bases). V was shortened by 4 bases and J by 3 bases, with 11 bases between the two germline ends. Per germline, CDR1 SGHNT and CDR2 YYREEE (reference sequence). CDR3 length: 14 residues. The CDR3 is CASSGQGLGNTIYF. In nucleotides, the CDR3 is TGTGCCAGCAGCGGCCAGGGACTTGGAAACACCATATATTTT.